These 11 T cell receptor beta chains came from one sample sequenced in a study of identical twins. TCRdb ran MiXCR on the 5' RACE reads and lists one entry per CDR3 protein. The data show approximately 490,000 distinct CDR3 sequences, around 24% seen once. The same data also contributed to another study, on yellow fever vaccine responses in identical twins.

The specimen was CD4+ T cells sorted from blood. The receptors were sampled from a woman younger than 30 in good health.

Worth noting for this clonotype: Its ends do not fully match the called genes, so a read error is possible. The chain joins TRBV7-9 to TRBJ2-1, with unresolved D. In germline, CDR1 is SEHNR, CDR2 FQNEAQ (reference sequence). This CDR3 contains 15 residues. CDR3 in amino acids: CASSPPGSTYNEQLF. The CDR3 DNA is TGTGCCAGCAGCCCCCCCGGGTCAACCTACAATGAGCAGCTCTTC.

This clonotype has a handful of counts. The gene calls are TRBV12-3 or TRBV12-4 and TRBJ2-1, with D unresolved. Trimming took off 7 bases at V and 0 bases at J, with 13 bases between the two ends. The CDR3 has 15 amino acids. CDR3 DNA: TGTGCCAGCACCATCCTTGCGACCTCCTACAATGAGCAGTTCTTC. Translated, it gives CASTILATSYNEQFF.

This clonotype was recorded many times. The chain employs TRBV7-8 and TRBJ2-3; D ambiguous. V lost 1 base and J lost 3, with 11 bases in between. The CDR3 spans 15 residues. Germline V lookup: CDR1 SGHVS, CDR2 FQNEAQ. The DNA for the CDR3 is TGTGCCAGCAGCTTAGTGGCCTTTGGGACAGATACGCAGTATTTT. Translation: CASSLVAFGTDTQYF.

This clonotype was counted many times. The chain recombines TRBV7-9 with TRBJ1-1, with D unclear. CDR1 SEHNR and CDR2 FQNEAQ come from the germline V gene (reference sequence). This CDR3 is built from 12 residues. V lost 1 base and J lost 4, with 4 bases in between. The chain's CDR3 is CASSLVRTEAFF. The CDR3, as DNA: TGTGCCAGCAGCTTAGTTCGCACTGAAGCTTTCTTT.

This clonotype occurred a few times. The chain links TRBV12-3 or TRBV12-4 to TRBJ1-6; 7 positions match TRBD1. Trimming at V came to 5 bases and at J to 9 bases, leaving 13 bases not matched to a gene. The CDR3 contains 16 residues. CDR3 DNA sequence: TGTGCCAGCAGTCTTCGTCAGGGGACAGCGGGTTCACCCCTCCACTTT. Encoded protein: CASSLRQGTAGSPLHF.

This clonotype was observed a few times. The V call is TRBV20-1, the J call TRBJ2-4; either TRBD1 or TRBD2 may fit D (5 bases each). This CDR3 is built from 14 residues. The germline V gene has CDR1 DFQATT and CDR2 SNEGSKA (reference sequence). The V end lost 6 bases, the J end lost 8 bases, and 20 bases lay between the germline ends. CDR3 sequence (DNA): TGCAGTGCCTCCCAATTTGGACACGGGGACATTCAGTACTTC. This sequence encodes CSASQFGHGDIQYF.

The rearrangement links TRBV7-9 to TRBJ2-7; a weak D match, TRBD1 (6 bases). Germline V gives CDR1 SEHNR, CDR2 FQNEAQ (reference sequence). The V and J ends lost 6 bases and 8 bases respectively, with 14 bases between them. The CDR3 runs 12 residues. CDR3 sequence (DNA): TGTGCCAGCAGTTACAGGGAGTTACAGCAGTACGTC. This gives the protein CASSYRELQQYV.

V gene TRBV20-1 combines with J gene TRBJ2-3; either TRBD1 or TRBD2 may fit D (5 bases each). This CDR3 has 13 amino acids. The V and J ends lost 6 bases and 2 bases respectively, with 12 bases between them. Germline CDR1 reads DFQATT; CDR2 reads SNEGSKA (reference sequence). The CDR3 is CSAPVGTTDTQYF. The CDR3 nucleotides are TGCAGTGCCCCCGTCGGGACCACAGATACGCAGTATTTT.

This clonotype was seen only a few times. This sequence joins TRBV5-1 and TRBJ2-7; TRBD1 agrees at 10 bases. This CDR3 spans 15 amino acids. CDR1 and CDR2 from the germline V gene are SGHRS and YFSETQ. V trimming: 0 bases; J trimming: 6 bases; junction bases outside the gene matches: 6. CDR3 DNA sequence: TGCGCCAGCAGCTTGGACGGGACAGGGGATCGCGAGCAGTACTTC. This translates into CASSLDGTGDREQYF.

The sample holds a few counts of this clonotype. The CDR3 DNA reads as TGTGCCATCACCCGGCGAGGGGGTGACGGGGAGCTGTTTTTT. It is translated as CAITRRGGDGELFF. The chain links TRBV10-3 to TRBJ2-2, with D possibly matching TRBD1 (6 bases). V lost 7 bases, J lost 7 bases, and 16 bases lay in between. The CDR3 is 14 residues long. From germline, CDR1 is ENHRY and CDR2 SYGVKD.

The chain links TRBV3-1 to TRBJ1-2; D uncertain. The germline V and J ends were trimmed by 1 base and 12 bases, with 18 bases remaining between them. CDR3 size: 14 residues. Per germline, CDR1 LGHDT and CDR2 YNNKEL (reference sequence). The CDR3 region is CASSQATSGHRHTF. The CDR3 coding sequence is TGTGCCAGCAGCCAAGCAACCTCCGGGCACCGGCACACCTTC.